Presented here are 4 T cell receptor beta chains from one specimen sequenced in a study of long-term antiretroviral therapy in people with HIV. At the survey level, the v3.0 immunoSEQ assay was run. Repertoires were generated with immunoSEQ multiplex PCR, while TCRdb's copy carries only in-frame clones and drops some. The repertoire includes tens of thousands of clones, almost 95% of them detected once, and 2.7% sits in the top ten. This sample comprised unsorted PBMCs, obtained about 7.4 years after starting antiretroviral therapy. These receptors were collected from a man between 45 and 60 years old with HIV.

The chain employs TRBV6-1 and TRBJ1-1; no definite D call. The CDR3 is made up of 13 amino acids. Between the trimmed V and J ends, which lost 3 bases and 0 bases, there was a span of 5 bases. Germline CDR1 and CDR2: MNHNS and SASEGT. The CDR3 DNA sequence: TGTGCCAGCAGTGAGGACTTGAACACTGAAGCTTTCTTT. As protein: CASSEDLNTEAFF.

This chain uses TRBV18 with TRBJ1-5; the D is unclear. This CDR3 comprises 13 residues. Trimming removed 5 bases at V and 3 bases at J, with 8 bases between. Germline V gives CDR1 KGHSH, CDR2 LQKENI. DNA for the CDR3: TGTGCCAGCTCAGATGACAACAATCAGCCCCAGCATTTT. This encodes CASSDDNNQPQHF. Supplemented by reference TRBV18 and TRBJ1-5, the full variable domain reads NAGVMQNPRHLVRRRGQEARLRCSPMKGHSHVYWYRQLPEEGLKFMVYLQKENIIDESGMPKERFSAEFPKEGPSILRIQQVVRGDSAAYFCASSDDNNQPQHFGDGTRLSIL.

The V call is TRBV5-1, the J call TRBJ2-1; TRBD2 matches 7 bases. CDR1 is SGHRS and CDR2 is YFSETQ in the germline V gene. V lost 2 bases, J lost 0 bases, and 2 bases stayed unmatched. This CDR3 spans 15 amino acids. CDR3 in amino acids: CASSFGEGSYNEQFF. The CDR3 DNA sequence: TGCGCCAGCAGCTTTGGGGAGGGCTCCTACAATGAGCAGTTCTTC.

The chain couples TRBV7-8 to TRBJ1-6, with TRBD1 matching 8 bases. V dropped 3 bases and J dropped 2; count of bases not matched to a gene: 3. Germline V gene lookup returns CDR1 SGHVS and CDR2 FQNEAQ. The CDR3 totals 16 residues. CDR3 loop: CASSFDRGPYNSPLHF. The CDR3, as DNA: TGTGCCAGCAGCTTCGACAGGGGCCCCTATAATTCACCCCTCCACTTT.